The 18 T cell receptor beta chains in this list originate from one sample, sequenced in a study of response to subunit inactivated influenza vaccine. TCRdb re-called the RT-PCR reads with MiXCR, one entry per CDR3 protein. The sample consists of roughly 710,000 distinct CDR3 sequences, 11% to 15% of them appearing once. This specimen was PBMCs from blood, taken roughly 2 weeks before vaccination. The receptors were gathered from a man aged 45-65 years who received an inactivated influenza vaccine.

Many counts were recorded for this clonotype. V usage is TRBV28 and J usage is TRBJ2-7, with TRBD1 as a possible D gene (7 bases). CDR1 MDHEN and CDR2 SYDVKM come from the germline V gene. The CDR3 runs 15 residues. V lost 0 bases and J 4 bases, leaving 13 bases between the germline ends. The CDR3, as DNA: TGTGCCAGCAGTTTATGGGGGTCAGGGGGGTACGAGCAGTACTTC. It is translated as CASSLWGSGGYEQYF.

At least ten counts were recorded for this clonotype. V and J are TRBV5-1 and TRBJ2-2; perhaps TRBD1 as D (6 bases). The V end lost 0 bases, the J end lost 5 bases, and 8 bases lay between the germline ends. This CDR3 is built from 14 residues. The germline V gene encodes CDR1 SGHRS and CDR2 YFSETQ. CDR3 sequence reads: CASSLGQATGELFF. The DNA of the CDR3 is TGCGCCAGCAGCTTGGGACAGGCTACCGGGGAGCTGTTTTTT.

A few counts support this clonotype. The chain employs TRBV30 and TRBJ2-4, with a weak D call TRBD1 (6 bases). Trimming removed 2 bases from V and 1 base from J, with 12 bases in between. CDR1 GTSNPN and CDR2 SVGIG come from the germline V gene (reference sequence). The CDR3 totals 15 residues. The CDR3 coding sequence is TGTGCCTGGAGTCATAACGACAGGGCCAAAAACATTCAGTACTTC. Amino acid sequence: CAWSHNDRAKNIQYF.

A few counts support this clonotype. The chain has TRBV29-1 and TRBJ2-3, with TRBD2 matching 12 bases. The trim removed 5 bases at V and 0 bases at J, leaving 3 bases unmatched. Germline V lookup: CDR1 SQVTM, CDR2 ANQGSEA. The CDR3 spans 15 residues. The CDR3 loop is CSVSTSGGSTDTQYF. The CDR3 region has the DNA TGCAGCGTTTCGACTAGCGGGGGTAGCACAGATACGCAGTATTTT.

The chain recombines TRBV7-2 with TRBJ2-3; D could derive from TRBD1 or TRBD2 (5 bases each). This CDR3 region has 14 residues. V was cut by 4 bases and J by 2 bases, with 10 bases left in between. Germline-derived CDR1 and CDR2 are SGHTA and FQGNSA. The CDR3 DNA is TGTGCCAGCAGCTGGGGACCTTTCACAGATACGCAGTATTTT. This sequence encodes CASSWGPFTDTQYF.

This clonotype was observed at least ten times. CDR3 protein: CSVVRAKDEQYF. CDR3 nucleotides: TGCAGCGTTGTCAGGGCCAAAGACGAGCAGTACTTC. The chain employs TRBV29-1 and TRBJ2-7; tentatively, D is TRBD1 (5 bases). The CDR3 contains 12 residues. V was shortened by 4 bases and J by 5 bases, with 12 bases between the two germline ends. Germline V lookup: CDR1 SQVTM, CDR2 ANQGSEA.

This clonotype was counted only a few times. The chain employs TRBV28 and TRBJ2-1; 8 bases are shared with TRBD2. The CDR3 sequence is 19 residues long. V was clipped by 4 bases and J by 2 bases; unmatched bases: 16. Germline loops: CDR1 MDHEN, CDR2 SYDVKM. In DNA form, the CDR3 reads TGTGCCAGCAGTTCCCACATTCCCCCAGCGGGAGCCACCTACAATGAGCAGTTCTTC. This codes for CASSSHIPPAGATYNEQFF.

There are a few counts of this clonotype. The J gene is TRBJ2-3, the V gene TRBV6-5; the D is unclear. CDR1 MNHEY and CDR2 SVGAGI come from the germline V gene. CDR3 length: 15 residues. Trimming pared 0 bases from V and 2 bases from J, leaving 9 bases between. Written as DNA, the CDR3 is TGTGCCAGCAGTTACTCGAGATCTTCCACAGATACGCAGTATTTT. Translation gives CASSYSRSSTDTQYF.

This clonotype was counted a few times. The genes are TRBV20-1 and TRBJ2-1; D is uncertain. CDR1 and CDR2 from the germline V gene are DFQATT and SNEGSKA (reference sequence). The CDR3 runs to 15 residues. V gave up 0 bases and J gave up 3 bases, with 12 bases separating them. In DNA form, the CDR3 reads TGCAGTGCTAGAGATCGGATTACTGTCTACAATGAGCAGTTCTTC. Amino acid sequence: CSARDRITVYNEQFF.

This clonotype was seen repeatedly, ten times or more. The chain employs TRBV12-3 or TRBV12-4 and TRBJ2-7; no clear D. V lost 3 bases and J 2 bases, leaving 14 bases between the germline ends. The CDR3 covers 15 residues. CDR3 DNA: TGTGCCAGCAGTTTTATGGGATCCTCGGCCTACGAGCAGTACTTC. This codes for CASSFMGSSAYEQYF.

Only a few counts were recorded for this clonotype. DNA for the CDR3: TGCAGTGCTAGAGAGCCGGGCAGACCGTCGGGTGGCTACACCTTC. The encoded protein is CSAREPGRPSGGYTF. The rearrangement links TRBV20-1 to TRBJ1-2, with D uncertain. Germline CDR1 reads DFQATT; CDR2 reads SNEGSKA (reference sequence). V gave up 0 bases and J gave up 7 bases, with 18 bases separating them. There are 15 residues in the CDR3.

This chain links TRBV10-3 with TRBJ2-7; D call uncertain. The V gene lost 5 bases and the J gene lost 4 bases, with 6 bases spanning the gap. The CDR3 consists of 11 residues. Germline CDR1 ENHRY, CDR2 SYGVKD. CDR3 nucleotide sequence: TGTGCCATCAGTAACGGATACGAGCAGTACTTC. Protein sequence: CAISNGYEQYF.

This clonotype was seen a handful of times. The DNA for the CDR3 is TGTGCCAGCAGTTACCGCCCCGGGACAGCGAACACCGGGGAGCTGTTTTTT. Amino acid sequence: CASSYRPGTANTGELFF. The rearrangement uses TRBV6-5 and TRBJ2-2; TRBD1 agrees at 7 bases. CDR1 is MNHEY, CDR2 SVGAGI, per germline. V was clipped by 2 bases and J by 0 bases; unmatched bases: 6. This CDR3 is built from 17 residues.

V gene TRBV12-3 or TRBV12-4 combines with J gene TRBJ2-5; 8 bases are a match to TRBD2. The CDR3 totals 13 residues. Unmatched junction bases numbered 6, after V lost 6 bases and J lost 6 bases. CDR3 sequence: CASSSGTSKTQYF. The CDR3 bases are TGTGCCAGCAGCTCCGGGACTAGTAAGACCCAGTACTTC.

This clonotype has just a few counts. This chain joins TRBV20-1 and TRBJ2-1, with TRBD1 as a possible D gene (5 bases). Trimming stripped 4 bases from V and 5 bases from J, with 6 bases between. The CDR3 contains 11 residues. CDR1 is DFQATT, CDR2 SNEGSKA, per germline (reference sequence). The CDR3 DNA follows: TGCAGTGCTATGACAGACAATGAGCAGTTCTTC. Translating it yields CSAMTDNEQFF.

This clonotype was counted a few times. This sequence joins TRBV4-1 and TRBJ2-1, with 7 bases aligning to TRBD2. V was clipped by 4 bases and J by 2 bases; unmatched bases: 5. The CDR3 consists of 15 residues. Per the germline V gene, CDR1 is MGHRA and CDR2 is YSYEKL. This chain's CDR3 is CASSLSGNAYNEQFF. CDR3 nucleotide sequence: TGCGCCAGCAGCCTAAGCGGGAACGCCTACAATGAGCAGTTCTTC.

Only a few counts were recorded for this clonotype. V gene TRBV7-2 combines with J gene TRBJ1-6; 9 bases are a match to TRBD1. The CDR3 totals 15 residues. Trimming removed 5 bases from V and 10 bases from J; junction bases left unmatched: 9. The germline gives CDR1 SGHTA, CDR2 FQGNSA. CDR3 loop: CASSISGTGKSPLHF. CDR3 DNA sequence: TGTGCCAGCAGCATCTCCGGGACAGGGAAATCACCCCTCCACTTT. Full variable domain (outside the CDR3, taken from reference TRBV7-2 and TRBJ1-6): GAGVSQSPSNKVTEKGKDVELRCDPISGHTALYWYRQSLGQGLEFLIYFQGNSAPDKSGLPSDRFSAERTGGSVSTLTIQRTQQEDSAVYLCASSISGTGKSPLHFGNGTRLTVT.

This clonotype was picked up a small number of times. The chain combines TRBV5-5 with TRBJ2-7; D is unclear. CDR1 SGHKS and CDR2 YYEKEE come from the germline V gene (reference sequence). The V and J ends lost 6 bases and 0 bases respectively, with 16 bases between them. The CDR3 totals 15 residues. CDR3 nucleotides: TGTGCCAGCACCGTACCGGGCGCAGACTCCTACGAGCAGTACTTC. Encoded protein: CASTVPGADSYEQYF.